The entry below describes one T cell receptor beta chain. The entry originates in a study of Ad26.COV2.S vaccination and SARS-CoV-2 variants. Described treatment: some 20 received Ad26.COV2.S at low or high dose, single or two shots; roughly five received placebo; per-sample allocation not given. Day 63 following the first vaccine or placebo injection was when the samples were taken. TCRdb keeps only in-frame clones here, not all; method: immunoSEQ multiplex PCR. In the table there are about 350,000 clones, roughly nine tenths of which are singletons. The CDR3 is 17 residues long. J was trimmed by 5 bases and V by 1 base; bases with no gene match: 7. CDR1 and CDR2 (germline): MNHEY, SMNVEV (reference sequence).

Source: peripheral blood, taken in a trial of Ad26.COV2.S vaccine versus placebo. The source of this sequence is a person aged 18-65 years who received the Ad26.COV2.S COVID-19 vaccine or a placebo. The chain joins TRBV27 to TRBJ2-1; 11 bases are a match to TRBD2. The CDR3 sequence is CASSLFSLAGADNEQFF. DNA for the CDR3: TGTGCCAGCAGTTTATTTTCACTAGCGGGAGCCGACAATGAGCAGTTCTTC.